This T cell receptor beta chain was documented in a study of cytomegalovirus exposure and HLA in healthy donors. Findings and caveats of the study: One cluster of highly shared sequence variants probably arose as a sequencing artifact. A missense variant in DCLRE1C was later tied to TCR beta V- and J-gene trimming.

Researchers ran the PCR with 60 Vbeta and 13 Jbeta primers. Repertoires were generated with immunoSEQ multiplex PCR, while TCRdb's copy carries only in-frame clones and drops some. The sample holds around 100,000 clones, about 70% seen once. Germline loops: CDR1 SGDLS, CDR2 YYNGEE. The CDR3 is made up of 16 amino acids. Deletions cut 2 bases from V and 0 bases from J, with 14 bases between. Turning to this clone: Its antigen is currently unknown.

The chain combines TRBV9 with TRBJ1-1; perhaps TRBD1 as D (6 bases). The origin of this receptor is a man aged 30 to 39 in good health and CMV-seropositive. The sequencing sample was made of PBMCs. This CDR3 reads CASSVGTTRMNTEAFF. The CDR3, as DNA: TGTGCCAGCAGCGTCGGGACAACTAGAATGAACACTGAAGCTTTCTTT.